A single sample gave rise to the 32 T cell receptor beta chains below, sequenced in a study of blood T cells in healthy people across ages. PCR was performed a second time for about 7 to 12 cycles using a sample-barcoded 5' primer and a J-beta primer mix. Via MiXCR, TCRdb re-called the 5' RACE reads, giving one row per CDR3 protein. Of roughly 800,000 distinct CDR3 sequences listed, 58% are singletons. Material: blood. The receptors derive from a man younger than 40 in good health.

The chain links TRBV29-1 to TRBJ2-7, with 10 bases lining up with TRBD1. The germline V gene encodes CDR1 SQVTM and CDR2 ANQGSEA. V shed 4 bases, J shed 4 bases, and the junction held 7 bases outside the gene matches. The CDR3 has 14 residues. CDR3 nucleotides: TGCAGCGTTGTCGTCCGGGACAGGGGATACGAGCAGTACTTC. This sequence encodes CSVVVRDRGYEQYF.

The V and J genes are TRBV7-2 and TRBJ2-5, with TRBD2 matching over 7 bases. V shed 1 base and J 4 bases; nucleotides not matched to a gene: 6. The CDR3 contains 15 residues. Germline V CDR1 and CDR2: SGHTA, FQGNSA. The CDR3, as DNA: TGTGCCAGCAGCTTAGAGGGAGGGCCGGGAGAGACCCAGTACTTC. Translated: CASSLEGGPGETQYF.

The chain recombines TRBV24-1 with TRBJ1-2; D ambiguous. Trimming took off 4 bases at V and 8 bases at J, with 10 bases between the two ends. The CDR3 consists of 12 residues. CDR1 and CDR2 from the germline V gene are KGHDR and SFDVKD. The CDR3 spells CATSDGLTGYTF. The DNA for the CDR3 is TGTGCCACCAGTGACGGACTGACCGGCTACACCTTC.

This clonotype showed up just once. This chain connects TRBV7-6 to TRBJ1-1; D not certain. V gave up 1 base and J gave up 3 bases, with 9 bases separating them. Germline V gene lookup returns CDR1 SGHVS and CDR2 FNYEAQ. The CDR3 extends over 14 amino acids. The CDR3 DNA reads TGTGCCAGCAGCTTAGTTGCCGGAGACACTGAAGCTTTCTTT. Its protein product is CASSLVAGDTEAFF.

This chain links TRBV4-3 with TRBJ2-5; 7 bases are shared with TRBD2. The DNA end is more similar to TRBJ2-7, so the J call may be wrong. The germline gives CDR1 LGHNA, CDR2 YSLEER. The length of the CDR3 is 15 residues. Here the CDR3 DNA reads TGCGCCAGCAGCCCTGGAGCGGGATGGGCGTACGAGCAGTACTTC. This sequence encodes CASSPGAGWAYEQYF.

The CDR3 nucleotides are TGTGCCAGCAGCTCACGGGGAGGGAGCGGGAGCCAAGAGACCCAGTACTTC. Translation: CASSSRGGSGSQETQYF. The chain is built from TRBV7-2 and TRBJ2-5; 8 bases line up with TRBD2. This CDR3 comprises 17 residues. The germline gives CDR1 SGHTA, CDR2 FQGNSA. V dropped 4 bases and J dropped 1; count of bases not matched to a gene: 11.

The CDR3 sequence: CASSVVLGRNEQFF. The CDR3 DNA follows: TGTGCCAGCAGTGTGGTTTTGGGTCGTAATGAGCAGTTCTTC. The chain has TRBV25-1 and TRBJ2-1; D not certain. Trimming cost V 4 bases and J 7 bases, with 14 bases left between them. Looked up from germline, CDR1 is MGHDK and CDR2 is SYGVNS. The CDR3 contains 14 residues. The full variable domain, in which reference TRBV25-1 and TRBJ2-1 provide the parts outside the CDR3, is EADIYQTPRYLVIGTGKKITLECSQTMGHDKMYWYQQDPGMELHLIHYSYGVNSTEKGDLSSESTVSRIRTEHFPLTLESARPSHTSQYLCASSVVLGRNEQFFGPGTRLTVL.

This sequence joins TRBV11-2 and TRBJ2-1, with 9 bases identical to TRBD2. Germline CDR1 and CDR2: SGHAT and FQNNGV. The V gene end was trimmed by 2 bases and the J gene end by 9 bases; junction bases not matched to a gene: 8. The CDR3 totals 15 residues. CDR3 in amino acids: CASSLFRAGGGEQFF. Written as DNA, the CDR3 is TGTGCCAGCAGCTTATTTCGAGCGGGGGGCGGTGAGCAGTTCTTC.

The chain joins TRBV2 to TRBJ2-3; 7 positions match TRBD2. The junction had 7 bases not matched to a gene; V was cut back by 4 bases and J by 6 bases. Germline loops: CDR1 SNHLY, CDR2 FYNNEI. There are 14 residues in the CDR3. The chain's CDR3 is CASSVWRERDTQYF. For the CDR3, the DNA is TGTGCCAGCAGTGTCTGGCGGGAGAGGGATACGCAGTATTTT.

The chain joins TRBV20-1 to TRBJ1-2, with D uncertain. This CDR3 has 13 residues. Trimming removed 5 bases from V and 3 bases from J, with 13 bases in between. The germline V gene encodes CDR1 DFQATT and CDR2 SNEGSKA (reference sequence). Here the CDR3 reads CSAGPSRDYGYTF. In nucleotides, the CDR3 is TGCAGTGCTGGTCCTTCTAGGGACTATGGCTACACCTTC.

This chain uses TRBV28 with TRBJ1-2, with unresolved D. Trimming took off 6 bases at V and 3 bases at J, with 26 bases between the two ends. CDR3 length equals 18 residues. CDR1 is MDHEN and CDR2 is SYDVKM in the germline V gene. CDR3 coding DNA: TGTGCCAGCAGGCAGGAGAGCTCGGAATATTCTGGTGACTATGGCTACACCTTC. Its protein is CASRQESSEYSGDYGYTF.

The chain is built from TRBV27 and TRBJ2-5; weak D call: TRBD2 (5 bases). CDR1 is MNHEY, CDR2 SMNVEV, per germline (reference sequence). The CDR3 has 11 amino acids. V lost 8 bases and J 11 bases, leaving 15 bases between the germline ends. CDR3: CASYPRDQQYF. The CDR3 DNA reads as TGTGCCAGCTACCCGAGGGATCAGCAGTACTTC.

The chain is built from TRBV7-3 and TRBJ2-4; 11 nucleotides match TRBD2. The DNA end is a closer match to TRBJ2-7, so the J assignment may be wrong. CDR3 length: 15 residues. CDR1 SGHTA and CDR2 FQGTGA come from the germline V gene. This chain's CDR3 is CASSFTSGSDYEQYF. For the CDR3, the DNA is TGTGCCAGCAGCTTCACTAGCGGGAGTGACTACGAGCAGTACTTC.

The chain has TRBV5-6 and TRBJ2-5, with D perhaps TRBD2 (6 bases). The end of the DNA aligns better with TRBJ2-7, so the J call may be wrong. CDR1 and CDR2 (germline): SGHDT, YYEEEE. CDR3 length: 15 residues. The CDR3, as DNA: TGTGCCAGCAGCCCTACTAGCTCAACTCGGGACGAGCAGTACTTC. Translation: CASSPTSSTRDEQYF.

This sequence joins TRBV6-6 and TRBJ1-6; 8 bases are shared with TRBD1. The CDR3 is 17 amino acids. V shed 2 bases and J 7 bases; nucleotides not matched to a gene: 10. In germline, CDR1 is MNHNY, CDR2 SVGAGI (reference sequence). The DNA for the CDR3 is TGTGCCAGCAGTTACCCGGGACAGGTCAACCCCAATTCACCCCTCCACTTT. Its translation is CASSYPGQVNPNSPLHF.

V gene TRBV11-1 combines with J gene TRBJ2-5, with D possibly being TRBD2 (5 bases). This CDR3 has 14 residues. V was shortened by 1 base and J by 6 bases, with 12 bases between the two germline ends. Germline CDR1 reads SGHAT; CDR2 reads FQDESV (reference sequence). The CDR3 DNA follows: TGTGCCAGCAGCTTAGGCAGCCCGGGGAAGACCCAGTACTTC. Protein product: CASSLGSPGKTQYF.

This clonotype has only a few counts. This chain connects TRBV15 to TRBJ1-2; D ambiguous. The CDR3 has 12 residues. Looked up from germline, CDR1 is LNHNV and CDR2 is YYDKDF (reference sequence). Trimming pared 4 bases from V and 6 bases from J, leaving 9 bases between. CDR3 region: CATSIQGHGYTF. As DNA, the CDR3 is TGTGCCACCAGCATCCAAGGGCATGGCTACACCTTC.

The rearrangement joins TRBV13 to TRBJ2-5, with a tentative D call TRBD2 (5 bases). CDR3 length equals 14 residues. Germline CDR1 reads PRHDT; CDR2 reads FYEKMQ (reference sequence). V dropped 3 bases and J dropped 9 bases, with 17 bases sitting between them. The CDR3 is CASSFSTNQAAQYF. The CDR3 DNA reads TGTGCCAGCAGCTTTTCGACTAACCAAGCGGCCCAGTACTTC.

Here the CDR3 reads CASSYSTGSQETQYF. In DNA form, the CDR3 reads TGTGCCAGCAGTTACTCCACAGGTAGCCAAGAGACCCAGTACTTC. This chain joins TRBV6-6 and TRBJ2-5; TRBD1 might be the D (5 bases). The CDR3 spans 15 residues. Germline-derived CDR1 and CDR2 are MNHNY and SVGAGI (reference sequence). Trimming pared 0 bases from V and 1 base from J, leaving 9 bases between.

This chain's CDR3 is CASSLSTGELFYNEQFF. The CDR3 region has the DNA TGCGCCAGCAGCTTGTCGACAGGCGAATTATTCTACAATGAGCAGTTCTTC. This chain links TRBV5-1 with TRBJ2-1; TRBD1 is a possible D gene (6 bases). Trimming stripped 1 base from V and 3 bases from J, with 17 bases between. Per germline, CDR1 SGHRS and CDR2 YFSETQ. This CDR3 region has 17 residues.

This clonotype was found once. V usage is TRBV6-2 or TRBV6-3 and J usage is TRBJ2-5; 7 bases are shared with TRBD2. Trimming at V came to 6 bases and at J to 5 bases, leaving 12 bases not matched to a gene. Germline V gene lookup returns CDR1 MNHEY and CDR2 SVGEGT. The CDR3 spans 15 residues. CDR3 region: CASRSLPGGSETQYF. CDR3 nucleotides: TGTGCCAGCAGATCTCTGCCGGGGGGATCTGAGACCCAGTACTTC.

The chain uses TRBV5-5 and TRBJ2-1; D gene ambiguous. CDR3 length: 12 residues. Trimming stripped 4 bases from V and 7 bases from J, with 9 bases between. CDR1 and CDR2 (germline): SGHKS, YYEKEE (reference sequence). CDR3 sequence reads: CASSHGSNEQFF. In DNA form, the CDR3 reads TGTGCCAGCAGCCACGGATCTAATGAGCAGTTCTTC.

This clonotype has only a few counts. This chain joins TRBV6-5 and TRBJ2-1, with D possibly matching TRBD2 (5 bases). CDR3 length: 11 amino acids. Germline V gene sequence: CDR1 MNHEY, CDR2 SVGAGI. V was cut by 6 bases and J by 10 bases, with 10 bases left in between. The CDR3, as DNA: TGTGCCAGCAGATCTTCGGGAGAGCAGTTCTTC. It encodes CASRSSGEQFF.

In the case of this clonotype: One end of the junction varies from germline; a read error may be responsible. The rearrangement uses TRBV13 and TRBJ2-7; D is undetermined. Looked up from germline, CDR1 is PRHDT and CDR2 is FYEKMQ (reference sequence). The length of the CDR3 is 15 residues. The CDR3, as DNA: TGCGCCAGCAGCTCCCCGGCGGCGCGACACTACGAGCAGTACTTC. Translated: CASSSPAARHYEQYF.

This clonotype was found a few times. This chain connects TRBV3-1 to TRBJ2-5; no definite D call. In germline, CDR1 is LGHDT, CDR2 YNNKEL (reference sequence). The CDR3 contains 13 residues. V was trimmed by 0 bases and J by 5 bases, leaving 7 bases between them. The CDR3 bases are TGTGCCAGCAGCCAAGAAGTCCGGGAGACCCAGTACTTC. Translation gives CASSQEVRETQYF.

The rearrangement joins TRBV5-1 to TRBJ1-2; D perhaps matches TRBD1 (6 bases). Trimming shortened V by 3 bases and J by 4 bases, and 16 bases separated the two germline ends. Germline V CDR1 and CDR2: SGHRS, YFSETQ. There are 15 residues in the CDR3. This chain's CDR3 is CASSWGQSLGYGYTF. The CDR3 nucleotides are TGCGCCAGCAGCTGGGGGCAGAGCCTTGGCTATGGCTACACCTTC. The whole variable domain, filled in from reference TRBV5-1 and TRBJ1-2, reads KAGVTQTPRYLIKTRGQQVTLSCSPISGHRSVSWYQQTPGQGLQFLFEYFSETQRNKGNFPGRFSGRQFSNSRSEMNVSTLELGDSALYLCASSWGQSLGYGYTFGSGTRLTVV.

This rearrangement joins TRBV10-3 to TRBJ2-7; possibly TRBD1 for D (7 bases). Germline V gene data show CDR1 as ENHRY and CDR2 as SYGVKD. The V end lost 11 bases, the J end lost 2 bases, and 16 bases lay between the germline ends. The length of the CDR3 is 13 residues. CDR3 residues: CALRRDSTYEQYF. CDR3 sequence (DNA): TGTGCCCTTCGGAGGGACAGCACCTACGAGCAGTACTTC.

V is TRBV7-6 and J is TRBJ2-6; unclear D gene. This CDR3 is 16 amino acids long. Germline values: CDR1 SGHVS, CDR2 FNYEAQ. V lost 5 bases to trimming and J lost 2 bases, with 13 bases between them. The CDR3 DNA sequence: TGTGCCAGCAGCCCCAATCCGGCAACTGGGGCCAACGTCCTGACTTTC. It yields the protein CASSPNPATGANVLTF.

The CDR3 bases are TGTGCCAGCAGCTCCAGGCAGGGTTGGGAGCAGTACTTC. Its protein is CASSSRQGWEQYF. V usage is TRBV7-3 and J usage is TRBJ2-7; a weak D match, TRBD1 (5 bases). This CDR3 region has 13 residues. V lost 4 bases and J 7 bases, leaving 14 bases between the germline ends. Germline V gene lookup returns CDR1 SGHTA and CDR2 FQGTGA.

The CDR3 DNA reads TGTGCCAGCATAGAGGCGGATGAGCAGTTCTTC. Protein product: CASIEADEQFF. This chain uses TRBV7-9 with TRBJ2-1; D remains unclear. Germline CDR1 reads SEHNR; CDR2 reads FQNEAQ (reference sequence). Trimming removed 7 bases from V and 8 bases from J, with 9 bases in between. This CDR3 spans 11 amino acids.

This clonotype was seen a few times. V usage is TRBV28 and J usage is TRBJ2-5, with TRBD1 matching over 8 bases. Germline V gives CDR1 MDHEN, CDR2 SYDVKM. V lost 3 bases and J lost 1; bases outside the gene matches: 13. The CDR3 has 18 amino acids. The CDR3 DNA reads as TGTGCCAGCAGTTTCCTAGGCCCGGGACAGGACACCCAAGAGACCCAGTACTTC. Its protein product is CASSFLGPGQDTQETQYF.

CDR3 in DNA: TGTGCCAGCAGCGGACAGGGGCAGGGGTTCCATGAGGCCCAGTACTTC. Amino acids: CASSGQGQGFHEAQYF. This chain joins TRBV2 and TRBJ2-7; 9 bases map to TRBD1. CDR3 length: 16 amino acids. Germline CDR1 SNHLY, CDR2 FYNNEI. V was pared by 6 bases and J by 10 bases, with 19 bases of the junction left unmatched.